The clone carrying this TCR beta chain came up a few times. Its antigen is undetermined. This CDR3 comprises 16 residues. Germline assignment: CDR1 SGHTA and CDR2 FQGTGA. J lost 0 bases, V lost 3 bases, and 4 bases had no gene match. This entry is derived from a study of early T cells in non-severe SARS-CoV-2 infection. Study-wide context: Sequencing of bulk RNA from unsorted whole blood was done, without chain pairing.

Study-wide results and limits: Private and CD4 specificities were missed by VDJdb matching, skewed to anti-spike CD8.

In the library, individual cDNA molecules carried attached unique molecular identifiers. TCRdb used MiXCR to reprocess the 5' RACE reads, holding one entry per CDR3 protein. This sample carries around 67,000 distinct CDR3 sequences, around 10% of them seen once, and the ten largest clones take 3.5% to 4%. This TCR was recovered from an adult who was a healthcare worker with PCR-confirmed SARS-CoV-2 infection or an uninfected control (not recorded which). The chain joins TRBV7-3 to TRBJ1-2; 10 bases match TRBD1. The specimen was whole blood. CDR3 residues: CASSFWTGGANYGYTF. The CDR3 coding sequence is TGTGCCAGCAGCTTTTGGACAGGGGGAGCTAACTATGGCTACACCTTC.